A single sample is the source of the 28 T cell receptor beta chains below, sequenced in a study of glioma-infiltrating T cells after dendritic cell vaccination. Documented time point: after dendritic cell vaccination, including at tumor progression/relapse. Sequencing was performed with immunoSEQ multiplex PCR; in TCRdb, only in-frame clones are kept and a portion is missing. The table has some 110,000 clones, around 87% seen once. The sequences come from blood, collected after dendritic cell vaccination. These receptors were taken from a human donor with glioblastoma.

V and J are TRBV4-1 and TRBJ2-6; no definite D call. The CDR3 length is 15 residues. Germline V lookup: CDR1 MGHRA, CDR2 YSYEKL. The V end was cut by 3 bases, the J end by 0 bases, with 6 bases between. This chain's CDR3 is CASSQPSSGANVLTF. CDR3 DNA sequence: TGCGCCAGCAGCCAGCCGAGCTCTGGGGCCAACGTCCTGACTTTC.

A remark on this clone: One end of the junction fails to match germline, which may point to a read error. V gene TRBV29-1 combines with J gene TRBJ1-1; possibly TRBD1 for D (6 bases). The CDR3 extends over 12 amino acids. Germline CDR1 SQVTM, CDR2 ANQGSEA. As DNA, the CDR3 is TGCAGCGTTGAAAGGTCACAGGGCCAGGGTATTTTT. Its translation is CSVERSQGQGIF. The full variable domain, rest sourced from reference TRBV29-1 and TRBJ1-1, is SAVISQKPSRDICQRGTSLTIQCQVDSQVTMMFWYRQQPGQSLTLIATANQGSEATYESGFVIDKFPISRPNLTFSTLTVSNMSPEDSSIYLCSVERSQGQGIFGQGTRLTVV.

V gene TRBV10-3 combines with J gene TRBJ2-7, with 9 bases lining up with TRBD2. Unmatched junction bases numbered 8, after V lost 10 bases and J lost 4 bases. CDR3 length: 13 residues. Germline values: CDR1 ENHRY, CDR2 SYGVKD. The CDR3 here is CATCRTSDYEQYF. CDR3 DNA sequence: TGTGCCACCTGTAGGACTAGCGATTACGAGCAGTACTTC.

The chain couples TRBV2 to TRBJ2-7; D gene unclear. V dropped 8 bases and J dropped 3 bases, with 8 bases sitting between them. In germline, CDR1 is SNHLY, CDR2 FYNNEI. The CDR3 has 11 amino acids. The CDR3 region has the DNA TGTGCCAGCGGAGCCCTCTACGAGCAGTACTTC. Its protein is CASGALYEQYF.

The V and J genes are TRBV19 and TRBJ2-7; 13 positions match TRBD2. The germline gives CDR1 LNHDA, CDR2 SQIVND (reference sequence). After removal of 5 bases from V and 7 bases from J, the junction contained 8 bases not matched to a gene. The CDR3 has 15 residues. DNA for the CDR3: TGTGCCAGTAGTCCTACTAGCGGGGGGGCCGGGGAGCAGTACTTC. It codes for CASSPTSGGAGEQYF.

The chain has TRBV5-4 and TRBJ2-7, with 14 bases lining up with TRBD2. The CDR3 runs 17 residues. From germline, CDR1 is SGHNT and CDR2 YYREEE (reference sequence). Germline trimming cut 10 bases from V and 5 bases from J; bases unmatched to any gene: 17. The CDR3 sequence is CAGRFVGLAGVRDEQYF. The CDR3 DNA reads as TGTGCCGGAAGATTTGTGGGACTAGCGGGAGTGAGGGACGAGCAGTACTTC.

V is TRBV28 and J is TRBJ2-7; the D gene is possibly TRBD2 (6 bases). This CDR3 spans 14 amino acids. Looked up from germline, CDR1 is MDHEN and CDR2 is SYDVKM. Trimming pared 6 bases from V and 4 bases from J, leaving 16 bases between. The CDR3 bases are TGTGCCAGCAGCCACCGTGCGGGGACGTACGAGCAGTACTTC. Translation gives CASSHRAGTYEQYF.

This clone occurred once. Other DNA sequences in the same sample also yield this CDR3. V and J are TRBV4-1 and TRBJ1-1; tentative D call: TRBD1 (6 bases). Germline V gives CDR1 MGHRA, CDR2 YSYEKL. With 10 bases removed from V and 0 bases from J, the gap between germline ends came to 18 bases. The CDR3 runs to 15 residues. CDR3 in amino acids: CATTREGQMNTEAFF. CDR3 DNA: TGCGCCACCACTCGAGAGGGACAAATGAACACTGAAGCTTTCTTT.

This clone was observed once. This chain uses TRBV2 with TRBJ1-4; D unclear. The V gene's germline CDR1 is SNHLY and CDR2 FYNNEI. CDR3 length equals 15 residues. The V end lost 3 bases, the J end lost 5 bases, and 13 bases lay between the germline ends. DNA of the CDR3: TGTGCCAGCAGTGATCTTGTGGGCTCCAATGAAAAACTGTTTTTT. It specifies CASSDLVGSNEKLFF.

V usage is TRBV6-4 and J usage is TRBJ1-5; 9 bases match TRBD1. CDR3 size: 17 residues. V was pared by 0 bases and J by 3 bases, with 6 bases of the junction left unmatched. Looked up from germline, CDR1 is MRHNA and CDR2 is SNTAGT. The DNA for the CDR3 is TGTGCCAGCAGTGACTCCGGGGACAGGGACCTCAATCAGCCCCAGCATTTT. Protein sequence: CASSDSGDRDLNQPQHF.

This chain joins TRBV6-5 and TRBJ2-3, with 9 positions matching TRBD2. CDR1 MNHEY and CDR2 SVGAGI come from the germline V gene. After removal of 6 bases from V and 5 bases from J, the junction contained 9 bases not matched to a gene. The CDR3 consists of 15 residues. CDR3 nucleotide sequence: TGTGCCAGCAGCCCGGGACTAGCCCGCAGAGATACGCAGTATTTT. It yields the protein CASSPGLARRDTQYF.

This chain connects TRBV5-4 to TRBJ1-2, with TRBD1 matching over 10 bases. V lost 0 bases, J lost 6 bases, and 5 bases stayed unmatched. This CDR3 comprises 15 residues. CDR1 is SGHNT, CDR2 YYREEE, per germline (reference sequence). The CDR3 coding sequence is TGTGCCAGCAGCTTGGAGGGACAGGGGATCGATGGCTACACCTTC. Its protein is CASSLEGQGIDGYTF.

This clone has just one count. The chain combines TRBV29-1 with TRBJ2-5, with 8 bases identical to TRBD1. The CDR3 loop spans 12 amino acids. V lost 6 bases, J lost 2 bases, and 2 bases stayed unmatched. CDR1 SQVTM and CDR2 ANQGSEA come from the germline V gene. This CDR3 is CSVRTGQETQYF. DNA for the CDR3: TGCAGCGTCCGGACAGGGCAAGAGACCCAGTACTTC.

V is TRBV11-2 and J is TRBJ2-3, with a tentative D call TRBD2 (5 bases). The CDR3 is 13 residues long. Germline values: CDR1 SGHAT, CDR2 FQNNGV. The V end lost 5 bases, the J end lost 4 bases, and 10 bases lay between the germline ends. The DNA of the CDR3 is TGTGCCAGCAGCACCCGGGAATCAGATACGCAGTATTTT. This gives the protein CASSTRESDTQYF.

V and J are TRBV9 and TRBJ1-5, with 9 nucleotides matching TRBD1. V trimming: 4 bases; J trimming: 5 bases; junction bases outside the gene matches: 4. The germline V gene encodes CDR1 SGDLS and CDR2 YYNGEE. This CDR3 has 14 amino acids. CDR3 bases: TGTGCCAGCAGCTCCGGGACAGGGTATCAGCCCCAGCATTTT. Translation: CASSSGTGYQPQHF.

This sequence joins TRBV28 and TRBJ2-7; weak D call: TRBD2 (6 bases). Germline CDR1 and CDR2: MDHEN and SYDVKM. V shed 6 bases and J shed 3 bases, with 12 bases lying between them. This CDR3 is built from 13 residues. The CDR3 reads CASSIPGLYEQYF. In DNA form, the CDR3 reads TGTGCCAGCAGCATACCGGGACTCTACGAGCAGTACTTC.

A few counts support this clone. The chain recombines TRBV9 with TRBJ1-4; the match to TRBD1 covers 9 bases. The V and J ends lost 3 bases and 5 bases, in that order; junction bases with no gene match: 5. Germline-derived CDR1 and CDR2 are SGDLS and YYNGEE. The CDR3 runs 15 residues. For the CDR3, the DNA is TGTGCCAGCAGCGAGGGGACAGGGCTAAATGAAAAACTGTTTTTT. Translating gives CASSEGTGLNEKLFF.

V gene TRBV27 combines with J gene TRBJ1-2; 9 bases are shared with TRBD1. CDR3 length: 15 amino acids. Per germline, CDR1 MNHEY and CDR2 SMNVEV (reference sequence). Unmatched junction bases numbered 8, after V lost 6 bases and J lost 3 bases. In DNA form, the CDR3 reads TGTGCCAGCAGGGGGCGGGACAGGGCACACTATGGCTACACCTTC. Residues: CASRGRDRAHYGYTF.

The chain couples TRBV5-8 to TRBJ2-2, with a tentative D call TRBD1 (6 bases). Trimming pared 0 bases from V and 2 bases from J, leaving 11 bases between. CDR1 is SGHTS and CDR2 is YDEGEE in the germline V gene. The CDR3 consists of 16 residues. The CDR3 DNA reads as TGTGCCAGCAGCTTGGCCCTGGACAGCAACACCGGGGAGCTGTTTTTT. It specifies CASSLALDSNTGELFF.

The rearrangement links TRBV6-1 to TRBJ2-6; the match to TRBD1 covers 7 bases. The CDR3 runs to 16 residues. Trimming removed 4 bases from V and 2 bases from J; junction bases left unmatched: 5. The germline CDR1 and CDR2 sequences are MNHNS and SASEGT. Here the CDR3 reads CASSADRDPGANVLTF. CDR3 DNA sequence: TGTGCCAGCAGTGCAGACAGGGACCCTGGGGCCAACGTCCTGACTTTC.

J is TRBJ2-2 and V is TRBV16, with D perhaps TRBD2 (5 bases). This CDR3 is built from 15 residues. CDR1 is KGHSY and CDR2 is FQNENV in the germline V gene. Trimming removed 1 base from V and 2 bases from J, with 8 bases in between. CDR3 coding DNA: TGTGCCAGCAGCCAATACCGGGGTAACACCGGGGAGCTGTTTTTT. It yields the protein CASSQYRGNTGELFF.

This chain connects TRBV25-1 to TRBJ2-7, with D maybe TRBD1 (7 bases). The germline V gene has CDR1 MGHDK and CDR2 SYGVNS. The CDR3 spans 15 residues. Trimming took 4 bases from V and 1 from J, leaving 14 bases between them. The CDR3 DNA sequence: TGTGCCAGCAGTGCAGGGGGGCAAGTTTCCTACGAGCAGTACTTC. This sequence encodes CASSAGGQVSYEQYF.

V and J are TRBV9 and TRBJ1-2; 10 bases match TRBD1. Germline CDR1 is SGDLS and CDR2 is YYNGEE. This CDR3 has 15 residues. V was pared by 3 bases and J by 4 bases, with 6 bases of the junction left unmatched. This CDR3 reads CASSDPGQGSYGYTF. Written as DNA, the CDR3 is TGTGCCAGCAGCGACCCGGGACAGGGGAGCTATGGCTACACCTTC.

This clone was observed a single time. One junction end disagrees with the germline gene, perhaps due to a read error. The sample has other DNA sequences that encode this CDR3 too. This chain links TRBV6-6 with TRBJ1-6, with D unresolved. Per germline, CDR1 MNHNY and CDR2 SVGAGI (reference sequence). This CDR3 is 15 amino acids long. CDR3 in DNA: TGTGCCAGCACTTACCGGGAGCCAGATAATTCACCCCTCCACTTT. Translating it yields CASTYREPDNSPLHF.

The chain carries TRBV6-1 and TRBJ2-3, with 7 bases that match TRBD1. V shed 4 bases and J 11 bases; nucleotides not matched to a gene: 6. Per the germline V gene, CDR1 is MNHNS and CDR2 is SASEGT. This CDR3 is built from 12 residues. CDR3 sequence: CASSVPGQRQYF. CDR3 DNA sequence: TGTGCCAGCAGTGTACCGGGACAGAGGCAGTATTTT.

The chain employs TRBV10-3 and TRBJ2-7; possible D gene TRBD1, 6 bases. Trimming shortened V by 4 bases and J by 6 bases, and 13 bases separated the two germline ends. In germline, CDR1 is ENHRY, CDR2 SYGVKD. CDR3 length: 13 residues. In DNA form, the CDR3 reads TGTGCCATCAGTGGAACAGGGCAACGCGAGCAGTACTTC. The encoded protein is CAISGTGQREQYF.

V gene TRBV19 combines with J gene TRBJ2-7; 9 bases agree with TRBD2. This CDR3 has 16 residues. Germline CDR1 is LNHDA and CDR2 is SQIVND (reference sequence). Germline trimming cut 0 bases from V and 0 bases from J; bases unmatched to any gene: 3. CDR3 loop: CASSIETSGPSYEQYF. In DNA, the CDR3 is TGTGCCAGTAGTATAGAAACTAGCGGGCCCTCCTACGAGCAGTACTTC.

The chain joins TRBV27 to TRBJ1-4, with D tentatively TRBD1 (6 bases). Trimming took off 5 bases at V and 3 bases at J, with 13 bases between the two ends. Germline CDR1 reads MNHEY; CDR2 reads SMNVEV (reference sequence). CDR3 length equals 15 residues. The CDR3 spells CASSPRRGPNEKLFF. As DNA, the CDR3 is TGTGCCAGCAGTCCCCGCAGGGGCCCTAATGAAAAACTGTTTTTT.